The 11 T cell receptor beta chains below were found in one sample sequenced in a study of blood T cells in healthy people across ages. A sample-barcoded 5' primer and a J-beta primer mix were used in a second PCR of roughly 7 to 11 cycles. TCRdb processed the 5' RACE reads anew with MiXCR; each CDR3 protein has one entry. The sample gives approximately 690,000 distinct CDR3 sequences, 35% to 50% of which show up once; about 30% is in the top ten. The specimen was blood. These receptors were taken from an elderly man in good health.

CDR3 sequence reads: CATSVSDTQYF. DNA for the CDR3: TGTGCCACCAGTGTTTCAGATACGCAGTATTTT. The genes are TRBV24-1 and TRBJ2-3, with D hard to call. Germline V lookup: CDR1 KGHDR, CDR2 SFDVKD. V lost 5 bases to trimming and J lost 4 bases, with 3 bases between them. This CDR3 has 11 residues.

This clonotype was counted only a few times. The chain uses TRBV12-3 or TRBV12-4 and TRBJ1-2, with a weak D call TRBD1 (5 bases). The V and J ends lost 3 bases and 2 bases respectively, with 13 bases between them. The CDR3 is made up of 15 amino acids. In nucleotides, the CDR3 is TGTGCCAGCAGTTTTGGCTTGGGGGGGAACTATGGCTACACCTTC. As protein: CASSFGLGGNYGYTF.

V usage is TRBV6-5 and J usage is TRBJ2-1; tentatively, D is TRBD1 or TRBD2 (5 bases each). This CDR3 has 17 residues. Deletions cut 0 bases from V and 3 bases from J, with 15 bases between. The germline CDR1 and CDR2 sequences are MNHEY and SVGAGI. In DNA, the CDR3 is TGTGCCAGCAGTTACTCGGGAGCAGGGACCTTCTACAATGAGCAGTTCTTC. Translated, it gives CASSYSGAGTFYNEQFF.

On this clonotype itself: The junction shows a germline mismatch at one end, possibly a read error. The DNA for the CDR3 is TGTGCCAACAGCCAAGCGGAGGCAGGGGACACTGAAGCTTTCTTT. Its translation is CANSQAEAGDTEAFF. The chain couples TRBV3-1 to TRBJ1-1, with D possibly being TRBD1 (6 bases). The CDR3 is 15 residues long. From germline, CDR1 is LGHDT and CDR2 YNNKEL (reference sequence).

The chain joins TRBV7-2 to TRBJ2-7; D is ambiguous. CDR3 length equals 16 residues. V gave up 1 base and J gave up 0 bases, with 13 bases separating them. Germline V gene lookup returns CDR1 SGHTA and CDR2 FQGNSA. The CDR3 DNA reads TGTGCCAGCAGCTTAGGTCCGGGTTTCGGCTCCTACGAGCAGTACTTC. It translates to CASSLGPGFGSYEQYF.

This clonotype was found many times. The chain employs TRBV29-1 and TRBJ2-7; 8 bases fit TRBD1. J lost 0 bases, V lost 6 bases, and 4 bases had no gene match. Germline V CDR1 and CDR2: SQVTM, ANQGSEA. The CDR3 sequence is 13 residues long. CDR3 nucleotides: TGCAGCGTCCTCGGACAGGGCTCCTACGAGCAGTACTTC. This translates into CSVLGQGSYEQYF.

CDR3 residues: CASSIRTGTGLTDTQYF. CDR3 sequence (DNA): TGTGCCAGCAGCATACGAACCGGGACAGGGCTGACAGATACGCAGTATTTT. This chain connects TRBV7-2 to TRBJ2-3; 9 positions match TRBD1. Germline trimming cut 5 bases from V and 3 bases from J; bases unmatched to any gene: 12. Germline CDR1 SGHTA, CDR2 FQGNSA. The CDR3 spans 17 residues.

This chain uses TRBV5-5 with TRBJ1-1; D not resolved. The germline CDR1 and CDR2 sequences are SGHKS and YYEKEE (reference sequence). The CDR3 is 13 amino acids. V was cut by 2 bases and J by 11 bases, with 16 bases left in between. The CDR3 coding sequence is TGTGCCAGCAGCTTCCCAATGGGGAACGGGGCTTTCTTT. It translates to CASSFPMGNGAFF.

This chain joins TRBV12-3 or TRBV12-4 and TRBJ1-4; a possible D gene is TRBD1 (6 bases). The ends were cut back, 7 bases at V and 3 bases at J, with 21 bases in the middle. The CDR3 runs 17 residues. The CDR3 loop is CASTHGQRLYSNEKLFF. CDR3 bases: TGTGCCAGCACTCACGGACAGCGCCTCTATTCTAATGAAAAACTGTTTTTT.

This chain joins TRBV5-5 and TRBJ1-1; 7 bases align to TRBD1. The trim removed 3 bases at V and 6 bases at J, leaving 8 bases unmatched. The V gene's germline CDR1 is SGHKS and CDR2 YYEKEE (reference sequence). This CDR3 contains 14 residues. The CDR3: CASSWGGTGAEAFF. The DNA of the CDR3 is TGTGCCAGCAGCTGGGGCGGAACAGGGGCTGAAGCTTTCTTT.

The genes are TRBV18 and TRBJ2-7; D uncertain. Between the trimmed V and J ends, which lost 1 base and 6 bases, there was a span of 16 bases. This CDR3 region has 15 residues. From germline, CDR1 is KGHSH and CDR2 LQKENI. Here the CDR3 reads CASSPRSETLSEQYF. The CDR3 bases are TGTGCCAGCTCACCACGCTCTGAGACACTCTCCGAGCAGTACTTC.